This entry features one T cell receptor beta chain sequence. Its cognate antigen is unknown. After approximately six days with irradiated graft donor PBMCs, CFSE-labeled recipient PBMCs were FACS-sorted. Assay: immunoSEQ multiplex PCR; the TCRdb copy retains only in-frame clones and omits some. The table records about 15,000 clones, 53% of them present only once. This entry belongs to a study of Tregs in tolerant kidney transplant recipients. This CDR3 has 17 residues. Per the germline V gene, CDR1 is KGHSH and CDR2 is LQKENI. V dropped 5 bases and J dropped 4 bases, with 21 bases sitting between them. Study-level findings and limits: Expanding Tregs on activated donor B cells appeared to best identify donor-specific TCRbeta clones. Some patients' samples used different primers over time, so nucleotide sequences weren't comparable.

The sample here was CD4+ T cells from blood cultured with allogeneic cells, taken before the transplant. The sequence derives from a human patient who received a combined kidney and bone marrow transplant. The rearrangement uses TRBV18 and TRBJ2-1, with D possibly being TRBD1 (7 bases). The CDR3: CASSAQGGSRLYNEQFF. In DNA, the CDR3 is TGTGCCAGCTCAGCTCAGGGGGGCTCGAGGTTGTACAATGAGCAGTTCTTC.